The rows below give T cell receptor beta chains drawn from one sample of a study of CD8 T cells in ankylosing spondylitis. TCRdb itself ran the 5' RACE reads through MiXCR, one entry per CDR3 protein. The table has a few hundred thousand distinct CDR3 sequences, about 10% seen once; the top ten hold 5.5% to 8%. The sample consisted of blood, either unsorted or a sorted T cell fraction (not recorded which). The origin of the receptors is a male donor with ankylosing spondylitis or in good health (not recorded which). Both conserved end residues are part of each CDR3. D genes are given only for firm matches. Size tells how often a clone was seen (once, few, many) or the class of an expanded clone, and some rows leave it out.

v_gene	d_gene	abundance	j_gene	CDR3aa	CDR3nt
TRBV20-1	-	many	TRBJ2-3	CSATGAPNWDSRTDTQYF	TGCAGTGCTACAGGAGCTCCCAATTGGGACTCCCGCACAGATACGCAGTATTTT
TRBV7-8	-	many	TRBJ2-1	CASSLAAAGNEQFF	TGTGCCAGCAGCTTAGCTGCTGCGGGGAATGAGCAGTTCTTC
TRBV21-1	-	once	TRBJ1-4	CASRGKATNEKLFF	TGTGCCAGCAGGGGAAAAGCAACTAATGAAAAACTGTTTTTT
TRBV5-1	TRBD2	many	TRBJ2-3	CASSSDTSTSAHRADTQYF	TGCGCCAGCAGCTCCGATACCTCCACTAGCGCGCATCGGGCAGATACGCAGTATTTT
TRBV9	-	many	TRBJ1-1	CASSTDGPGSTEAFF	TGTGCCAGCAGCACCGATGGGCCAGGGAGCACTGAAGCTTTCTTT
TRBV5-1	-	many	TRBJ2-7	CASSGRDSLFEQYF	TGCGCCAGCAGCGGCCGGGACTCCCTTTTCGAGCAGTACTTC
TRBV5-1	-	many	TRBJ1-6	CASSLDGTPLHF	TGCGCCAGCAGCTTGGATGGGACACCCCTCCACTTT
TRBV5-6	-	-	TRBJ2-5	CASSFLQYQETQYF	TGTGCCAGCAGCTTTCTCCAGTACCAAGAGACCCAGTACTTC
TRBV24-1	-	many	TRBJ2-3	CATSDYRLGTDTQYF	TGTGCCACCAGTGATTACAGGCTCGGGACAGATACGCAGTATTTT
TRBV12-3/TRBV12-4	-	many	TRBJ2-5	CASTPGTLDQYF	TGTGCCAGCACTCCTGGGACCTTGGACCAGTACTTC
TRBV10-3	TRBD1	few	TRBJ2-1	CAIQDRAQEQFF	TGTGCCATCCAAGACAGGGCGCAAGAGCAGTTCTTC
TRBV28	TRBD2	many	TRBJ2-2	CASSLHGTSGTGELFF	TGTGCCAGCAGCCTTCACGGGACTAGCGGGACCGGGGAGCTGTTTTTT
TRBV12-3/TRBV12-4	TRBD1	many	TRBJ2-1	CASSSIGQGLEQFF	TGTGCCAGCAGTTCAATCGGACAGGGATTAGAGCAGTTCTTC
TRBV5-1	-	many	TRBJ2-7	CASSLAGSSEQYF	TGCGCCAGCAGCTTGGCCGGGTCGTCCGAGCAGTACTTC
TRBV4-1	-	few	TRBJ2-2	CASSQESPYGRVGELFF	TGCGCCAGCAGCCAAGAGAGCCCCTATGGGCGGGTCGGGGAGCTGTTTTTT